Below are 9 T cell receptor beta chains sequenced from a single sample in a study of naive and memory T cell subsets. An equimolar mix of two oligonucleotides served as the beta constant-region primer for TRBC1 and TRBC2. TCRdb re-called the UMI-ligation and nested PCR reads through MiXCR, storing one row per CDR3 protein. The sample shows 120,000 to 150,000 distinct CDR3 sequences, about a sixth of them seen only once. Sequenced sample: naive CD4+ T cells from blood. These receptors were collected from a human donor in good health.

The genes are TRBV10-2 and TRBJ2-3, with 13 nucleotides matching TRBD2. The germline CDR1 and CDR2 sequences are WSHSY and SAAADI. CDR3 length equals 18 residues. V lost 6 bases, J lost 1 base, and 10 bases stayed unmatched. The CDR3, as DNA: TGCGCCAGCAGACCGGGACTAGCGGGAAGAGGGCGCACAGATACGCAGTATTTT. Translation: CASRPGLAGRGRTDTQYF.

This clonotype was seen a handful of times. The chain carries TRBV5-1 and TRBJ2-1, with D tentatively TRBD1 (5 bases). CDR1 is SGHRS and CDR2 is YFSETQ in the germline V gene. Trimming cost V 4 bases and J 6 bases, with 17 bases left between them. The CDR3 is made up of 15 amino acids. The CDR3 loop is CASSPGQPSGNEQFF. Written as DNA, the CDR3 is TGCGCCAGCAGCCCCGGACAACCGTCGGGCAATGAGCAGTTCTTC.

There are many counts of this clonotype. The chain couples TRBV7-2 to TRBJ1-5; D may be TRBD1 (6 bases). V was shortened by 3 bases and J by 6 bases, with 15 bases between the two germline ends. The CDR3 has 15 amino acids. Germline lookup yields CDR1 SGHTA and CDR2 FQGNSA. This CDR3 reads CASSFRDRGGQPQHF. Written as DNA, the CDR3 is TGTGCCAGCAGCTTCCGAGACAGAGGGGGTCAGCCCCAGCATTTT.

The sample holds a few counts of this clonotype. The chain couples TRBV12-3 or TRBV12-4 to TRBJ2-7, with D perhaps given as TRBD1 or TRBD2 (6 bases each). This CDR3 region has 13 residues. Trimming removed 4 bases from V and 9 bases from J, with 16 bases in between. CDR3 in amino acids: CASSSSQGTGQYF. As DNA, the CDR3 is TGTGCCAGCAGTTCCTCCCAGGGGACTGGGCAGTACTTC.

This clonotype appeared a few times. The gene calls are TRBV20-1 and TRBJ2-6; D may be TRBD1 (5 bases). The V and J ends lost 6 bases and 1 base respectively, with 7 bases between them. Germline V gives CDR1 DFQATT, CDR2 SNEGSKA (reference sequence). This CDR3 is 13 amino acids long. The CDR3 sequence is CSAQGSGANVLTF. CDR3 coding DNA: TGCAGTGCCCAGGGTTCTGGGGCCAACGTCCTGACTTTC.

The sample holds a few counts of this clonotype. V and J are TRBV30 and TRBJ2-1; D is unclear. Germline CDR1 reads GTSNPN; CDR2 reads SVGIG (reference sequence). The CDR3 length is 11 residues. V lost 2 bases to trimming and J lost 7 bases, with 6 bases between them. CDR3 nucleotides: TGTGCCTGGAGTACCGGGAATGAGCAGTTCTTC. Amino acids: CAWSTGNEQFF.

This clonotype turned up a few times. The V gene is TRBV27, the J gene TRBJ1-6; D ambiguous. Germline-derived CDR1 and CDR2 are MNHEY and SMNVEV (reference sequence). V lost 6 bases and J 8 bases, leaving 14 bases between the germline ends. There are 14 residues in the CDR3. The CDR3 region has the DNA TGTGCCAGCAGGGTCGGGAGCGTGTATTCACCCCTCCACTTT. It translates to CASRVGSVYSPLHF.

This clonotype was observed a few times. The chain uses TRBV12-3 or TRBV12-4 and TRBJ2-1, with D unclear. This CDR3 has 14 amino acids. With 3 bases removed from V and 5 bases from J, the gap between germline ends came to 11 bases. The CDR3 protein is CASSFTPVNNEQFF. CDR3 bases: TGTGCCAGCAGTTTTACCCCAGTGAACAATGAGCAGTTCTTC.

The chain couples TRBV29-1 to TRBJ1-2, with D perhaps TRBD1 (6 bases). The CDR3 extends over 12 amino acids. The germline CDR1 and CDR2 sequences are SQVTM and ANQGSEA. V was clipped by 7 bases and J by 4 bases, with 13 bases between them. CDR3 region: CSAEGTSYGYTF. The CDR3 DNA reads as TGCAGCGCCGAAGGGACAAGCTATGGCTACACCTTC.